These T cell receptor beta chains were read from a single sample in a study of blood T cell repertoires in COVID-19. Produced via immunoSEQ multiplex PCR; TCRdb's table is partial and in-frame only. The sample contains some 150,000 clones, roughly 84% of which appear only once. Sequenced: PBMCs or T cells enriched from blood (not recorded which). These receptors came from a man aged 45 to 65 who had recovered from COVID-19. Each CDR3 is given with its conserved first and last residue. A D gene is named only where the DNA matches it firmly. A row's size may be missing; if present it is once, few, many or a size class.

v_gene	d_gene	abundance	j_gene	CDR3nt	CDR3aa
TRBV27	TRBD1	-	TRBJ1-1	TGTGCCAGCAGTCTCGGCAGGGGGCTCGAAGCTTTCTTT	CASSLGRGLEAFF
TRBV7-6	TRBD1	-	TRBJ1-1	TGTGCCAGCAGCTTAGGGGGACAGGGGAACACTGAAGCTTTCTTT	CASSLGGQGNTEAFF
TRBV10-2	TRBD1	many	TRBJ1-2	TGCGCCATACAGGGGAACTATGGCTACACCTTC	CAIQGNYGYTF
TRBV2	TRBD1	-	TRBJ1-6	TGTGCCAAAGAGACCGGGACAGGGTCTTCACCCCTCCACTTT	CAKETGTGSSPLHF
TRBV28	-	-	TRBJ2-7	TGTGCCAGCAGTTGGGGCGATAGCTCCTACGAGCAGTACTTC	CASSWGDSSYEQYF
TRBV27	-	-	TRBJ1-5	TGTGCCAGCAGTAAAAACAGGGACGGTCAGCCCCAGCATTTT	CASSKNRDGQPQHF
TRBV12-3/TRBV12-4	-	-	TRBJ1-1	TGTGCCATTGGTTCGACAGGGAACACTGAAGCTTTCTTT	CAIGSTGNTEAFF
TRBV3-1/TRBV3-2	-	-	TRBJ1-3	TGTGCCAGCAGCCAAGAGTTCGTGTCTGGAAACACCATATATTTT	CASSQEFVSGNTIYF
TRBV5-1	TRBD1	-	TRBJ1-1	TGCGCCAGCAGCTTGGACGGACAGGGTATGAACACTGAAGCTTTCTTT	CASSLDGQGMNTEAFF
TRBV6-6	TRBD1	-	TRBJ2-3	TGTGCCAGCAGCTCGACAGGGTTCACAGATACGCAGTATTTT	CASSSTGFTDTQYF
TRBV5-1	TRBD1	once	TRBJ1-1	TGCGCCAGCACCTCTTGGACAGGGGTAACTTTCTTT	CASTSWTGVTFF
TRBV19	TRBD2	once	TRBJ2-2	TGTGCCAGTAGTATGGGACTAGCGGGGGACACCGGGGAGCTGTTTTTT	CASSMGLAGDTGELFF
TRBV5-1	-	-	TRBJ1-1	TGCGCCAGCAGCTTGGTTGCGGGTAGTACTGAAGCTTTCTTT	CASSLVAGSTEAFF
TRBV10-3	-	-	TRBJ2-2	TGTGCCATCAGTGAGTCGGAGGGGGGGCAAACCGGGGAGCTGTTTTTT	CAISESEGGQTGELFF
TRBV5-1	TRBD2	-	TRBJ2-7	TGCGCCAGCAGCTTGCCTAGCGGGGGGGGCGACCCCTACGAGCAGTACTTC	CASSLPSGGGDPYEQYF
TRBV14	-	-	TRBJ1-3	TGTGCCAGCAGCCAACAGGTCTCTGGAAACACCATATATTTT	CASSQQVSGNTIYF
TRBV10-1	TRBD1	-	TRBJ2-7	TGCGCCAGCAGTGAGTCAGGACAGGGGTTCTACGAGCAGTACTTC	CASSESGQGFYEQYF
TRBV4-1	-	-	TRBJ1-6	TGCGCCAGCAGCCAAGAACCGAGGACAGCCTATAATTCACCCCTCCACTTT	CASSQEPRTAYNSPLHF
TRBV2	-	-	TRBJ2-6	TGTGCCAGCAGGGCCCAGTGGGGCGGGGCCAACGTCCTGACTTTC	CASRAQWGGANVLTF
TRBV6-6	-	-	TRBJ1-5	TGTGCCAGCAGTTACCCAGGGGCAAGAAGCAATCAGCCCCAGCATTTT	CASSYPGARSNQPQHF
TRBV10-3	-	-	TRBJ2-2	TGTGCCATCAGTGAATTTCAGAACACCGGGGAGCTGTTTTTT	CAISEFQNTGELFF
TRBV9	-	-	TRBJ2-5	TGTGCCAGTACAAGACTAGGTCGAAAGGAAGAGACCCAGTACTTC	CASTRLGRKEETQYF
TRBV18	-	-	TRBJ1-4	TGTGCCAGCTCAGACGACCGGGGTTCTGAAAAACTGTTTTTT	CASSDDRGSEKLFF
TRBV11-2	TRBD2	-	TRBJ2-3	TGTGCCAGCAGCTCCTCCCGACTAGCGGGGGGCACAGATACGCAGTATTTT	CASSSSRLAGGTDTQYF
TRBV3-1/TRBV3-2	-	-	TRBJ2-3	TGTGCCAGCAGCCAAGTTGGGACATCGGAAGATACGCAGTATTTT	CASSQVGTSEDTQYF
TRBV6-1	TRBD1	large	TRBJ1-5	TGTGCCGCCGGGACAGGAGGTTGGGTGTTTCAGCCCCAGCATTTT	CAAGTGGWVFQPQHF
TRBV10-1	-	-	TRBJ1-2	TGCGCCAGCAGTGACGCGGGGACCTATGGCTACACCTTC	CASSDAGTYGYTF
TRBV2	TRBD1	once	TRBJ2-2	TGTGCCAGCAGGGGGGGACAGGGGGTCGGGGAGCTGTTTTTT	CASRGGQGVGELFF
TRBV10-3	TRBD1	-	TRBJ2-5	TGTGCCGCAGCAAACCTGGGACAGCAAGAGACCCAGTACTTC	CAAANLGQQETQYF
TRBV11-3	TRBD1	-	TRBJ2-5	TGTGCCAGCAGCACGGGACAGGGGGTACAAGAGACCCAGTACTTC	CASSTGQGVQETQYF
TRBV27	TRBD2	-	TRBJ2-1	TGTGCCAGCAGTTTATCGGGACTAGCGGGGGGTAATTACAATGAGCAGTTCTTC	CASSLSGLAGGNYNEQFF
TRBV27	TRBD1	-	TRBJ1-1	TGTGCCAGCAGTTCCCGAAGGACAGGGGCGGGCACTGAAGCTTTCTTT	CASSSRRTGAGTEAFF
TRBV4-1	TRBD1	-	TRBJ1-6	TGCGCCAGCAGCCTGGGACAGGGGGCTGCTAATTCACCCCTCCACTTT	CASSLGQGAANSPLHF
TRBV13	TRBD2	-	TRBJ2-1	TGTGCCAGCAGCTTAGAGTCCAGCGGGGGTTACAATGAGCAGTTCTTC	CASSLESSGGYNEQFF
TRBV5-1	-	-	TRBJ1-1	TGCGCCAGCAGCTTGGCTGGTTACGACAGGGCTTTCTTT	CASSLAGYDRAFF
TRBV5-1	TRBD1	-	TRBJ2-3	TGCGCCAGCAGCTTGCTAGGGGGCTCAGATACGCAGTATTTT	CASSLLGGSDTQYF
TRBV7-9	-	-	TRBJ1-2	TGTGCCAGCAGCTTAGATCTCCTTAACTATGGCTACACCTTC	CASSLDLLNYGYTF
TRBV3-1/TRBV3-2	-	-	TRBJ2-3	TGTGCCAGCAGCCCACGGACTGGGGACACAGATACGCAGTATTTT	CASSPRTGDTDTQYF
TRBV30	-	-	TRBJ1-5	TGTGCCTGGAGACATTCTAGCAATCAGCCCCAGCATTTT	CAWRHSSNQPQHF